The next 16 T cell receptor beta chains were all read from a single sample in a study of blood T cell repertoires in COVID-19. Profiled with immunoSEQ multiplex PCR; TCRdb holds only in-frame clones, not every one. The table shows about 270,000 clones, with 89% occurring only once. The sequencing sample was made of PBMCs or T cells enriched from blood (not recorded which). The receptors stem from a woman aged 55-70 years who had recovered from COVID-19.

This sequence joins TRBV19 and TRBJ2-2; D remains ambiguous. The V end was cut by 1 base, the J end by 1 base, with 4 bases between. Germline V CDR1 and CDR2: LNHDA, SQIVND (reference sequence). This CDR3 comprises 14 residues. The CDR3 DNA is TGTGCCAGTAGTATAGGACTGAACACCGGGGAGCTGTTTTTT. It specifies CASSIGLNTGELFF.

The chain combines TRBV5-4 with TRBJ1-6; TRBD1 agrees at 9 bases. V trimming: 4 bases; J trimming: 7 bases; junction bases outside the gene matches: 9. The CDR3 totals 16 residues. Germline loops: CDR1 SGHNT, CDR2 YYREEE (reference sequence). This CDR3 is CASSIVSGTGNSPLHF. As DNA, the CDR3 is TGTGCCAGCAGCATTGTCTCCGGGACAGGGAATTCACCCCTCCACTTT.

This sequence joins TRBV28 and TRBJ1-5, with D unresolved. V was trimmed by 4 bases and J by 5 bases, leaving 18 bases between them. This CDR3 is built from 16 residues. In germline, CDR1 is MDHEN, CDR2 SYDVKM. The DNA for the CDR3 is TGTGCCAGCAGTTCCCCCGGGGTAGGGAGAGATCAGCCCCAGCATTTT. Its protein product is CASSSPGVGRDQPQHF.

This chain links TRBV6-2 or TRBV6-3 with TRBJ1-5; TRBD1 is a possible D gene (5 bases). In germline, CDR1 is MNHEY, CDR2 SVGEGT. V was trimmed by 0 bases and J by 5 bases, leaving 5 bases between them. CDR3 length equals 13 residues. The DNA of the CDR3 is TGTGCCAGCAGTTACTCCAGGGATCAGCCCCAGCATTTT. Residues: CASSYSRDQPQHF.

The gene calls are TRBV6-5 and TRBJ1-5; D perhaps matches TRBD1 (5 bases). The CDR3 loop spans 14 amino acids. Germline V gene lookup returns CDR1 MNHEY and CDR2 SVGAGI. Trimming removed 6 bases at V and 5 bases at J, with 14 bases between. CDR3 coding DNA: TGTGCCAGCAGCGGAGGGGACGACTATCAGCCCCAGCATTTT. Residues: CASSGGDDYQPQHF.

This chain joins TRBV6-5 and TRBJ2-1, with D perhaps TRBD2 (5 bases). This CDR3 has 13 amino acids. In germline, CDR1 is MNHEY, CDR2 SVGAGI. V lost 8 bases and J lost 1, with 9 bases in between. CDR3 sequence (DNA): TGTGCCAGCCAGCGGTCGTCCTACAATGAGCAGTTCTTC. It encodes CASQRSSYNEQFF.

This chain joins TRBV3-1 (or the pseudogene TRBV3-2) and TRBJ2-5; 11 bases are a match to TRBD2. Germline V gene lookup returns CDR1 LGHDT and CDR2 YNNKEL (reference sequence). There are 16 residues in the CDR3. V was pared by 5 bases and J by 5 bases, with 10 bases of the junction left unmatched. CDR3 bases: TGTGCCAGCAGCGGGCTTAGCGGGGGGGCCGGGGAGACCCAGTACTTC. This sequence encodes CASSGLSGGAGETQYF.

This clone was found once. The genes are TRBV6-2 or TRBV6-3 and TRBJ1-5; 7 nucleotides agree with TRBD1. CDR1 is MNHEY, CDR2 SVGEGT, per germline. This CDR3 is built from 15 residues. Trimming cost V 2 bases and J 4 bases; bases outside gene matches: 5. The CDR3 loop reads CASSYGTDLNQPQHF. As DNA, the CDR3 is TGTGCCAGCAGTTACGGGACAGACCTTAATCAGCCCCAGCATTTT.

The genes are TRBV7-8 and TRBJ1-4; D is undetermined. Germline CDR1 reads SGHVS; CDR2 reads FQNEAQ. The CDR3 extends over 15 amino acids. V was trimmed by 1 base and J by 11 bases, leaving 17 bases between them. The CDR3 reads CASSLVRERREKLFF. CDR3 bases: TGTGCCAGCAGCTTAGTCCGCGAGAGAAGGGAGAAACTGTTTTTT.

This CDR3 reads CASSSRTSGGLHEQFF. The CDR3 DNA sequence: TGCGCCAGCAGCTCGAGGACTAGCGGGGGGCTTCATGAGCAGTTCTTC. V and J are TRBV5-1 and TRBJ2-1; 14 nucleotides agree with TRBD2. The CDR3 sequence is 16 residues long. The trim removed 3 bases at V and 8 bases at J, leaving 7 bases unmatched. Germline CDR1 is SGHRS and CDR2 is YFSETQ.

The chain combines TRBV14 with TRBJ2-3, with TRBD2 matching over 10 bases. The V gene's germline CDR1 is SGHDN and CDR2 FVKESK. The CDR3 contains 17 residues. The trim removed 4 bases at V and 2 bases at J, leaving 9 bases unmatched. In nucleotides, the CDR3 is TGTGCCAGCAGCCCATTACTCAGCGGGAGGGACACAGATACGCAGTATTTT. This gives the protein CASSPLLSGRDTDTQYF.

This CDR3 reads CASSLLGPNEKLFF. In DNA, the CDR3 is TGTGCCAGCAGTTTATTGGGCCCTAATGAAAAACTGTTTTTT. This chain joins TRBV28 and TRBJ1-4; D remains unclear. The V gene lost 1 base and the J gene lost 3 bases, with 6 bases spanning the gap. The CDR3 extends over 14 amino acids. Germline V gene data show CDR1 as MDHEN and CDR2 as SYDVKM. Full variable domain (remainder filled in from reference TRBV28 and TRBJ1-4): DVKVTQSSRYLVKRTGEKVFLECVQDMDHENMFWYRQDPGLGLRLIYFSYDVKMKEKGDIPEGYSVSREKKERFSLILESASTNQTSMYLCASSLLGPNEKLFFGSGTQLSVL.

The chain joins TRBV28 to TRBJ1-1; TRBD1 matches 12 bases. The CDR3 sequence is 17 residues long. The germline V gene encodes CDR1 MDHEN and CDR2 SYDVKM. V lost 6 bases and J lost 3; bases outside the gene matches: 11. The CDR3 is CASSPRDRGRRDTEAFF. In DNA, the CDR3 is TGTGCCAGCAGCCCGCGGGACAGGGGGCGTCGGGACACTGAAGCTTTCTTT.

V usage is TRBV19 and J usage is TRBJ2-1; 8 bases fit TRBD2. Trimming cost V 1 base and J 6 bases; bases outside gene matches: 5. The CDR3 length is 15 residues. The V gene's germline CDR1 is LNHDA and CDR2 SQIVND (reference sequence). The CDR3 DNA reads TGTGCCAGTAGTATAGCCAGACTAGCGAGCAATGAGCAGTTCTTC. It codes for CASSIARLASNEQFF.

The chain combines TRBV7-2 with TRBJ2-1; the D gene is possibly TRBD2 (6 bases). CDR1 SGHTA and CDR2 FQGNSA come from the germline V gene. The CDR3 length is 15 residues. The ends were cut back, 6 bases at V and 5 bases at J, with 17 bases in the middle. CDR3 residues: CASSKRGGMDNEQFF. The CDR3 DNA reads as TGTGCCAGCAGTAAAAGGGGAGGAATGGACAATGAGCAGTTCTTC. Full variable domain (rest looked up from reference TRBV7-2 and TRBJ2-1): GAGVSQSPSNKVTEKGKDVELRCDPISGHTALYWYRQSLGQGLEFLIYFQGNSAPDKSGLPSDRFSAERTGGSVSTLTIQRTQQEDSAVYLCASSKRGGMDNEQFFGPGTRLTVL.

V usage is TRBV9 and J usage is TRBJ2-2; D perhaps matches TRBD2 (6 bases). The CDR3 runs to 17 residues. CDR1 is SGDLS, CDR2 YYNGEE, per germline. V was pared by 4 bases and J by 0 bases, with 16 bases between. The CDR3 nucleotides read TGTGCCAGCAGCCCTCCCGGTGGAGGGCCGAACACCGGGGAGCTGTTTTTT. As protein: CASSPPGGGPNTGELFF.